The 26 T cell receptor beta chains presented below share a single source sample, sequenced in a study of cytomegalovirus exposure and HLA in healthy donors. PCR primers comprised 60 Vbeta and 13 Jbeta primers. Clones were sequenced by immunoSEQ multiplex PCR, and TCRdb holds only the in-frame ones, with some missing. The table records fewer than 200,000 clones, under 85% of them present only once. Sample: PBMCs. Source of these receptors: a man aged 50 to 59 in good health and CMV-seronegative.

V and J are TRBV19 and TRBJ2-1, with D uncertain. With 0 bases removed from V and 8 bases from J, the gap between germline ends came to 11 bases. The CDR3 loop spans 14 amino acids. Germline CDR1 reads LNHDA; CDR2 reads SQIVND (reference sequence). The CDR3 is CASSIEEWSYEQFF. As DNA, the CDR3 is TGTGCCAGTAGTATAGAAGAGTGGAGCTATGAGCAGTTCTTC.

This clone was seen a few times. V is TRBV21-1 and J is TRBJ1-5; TRBD1 reflects the table's D call only, with no check against the DNA. TRBV21-1 is noted as a pseudogene. This CDR3 is 16 amino acids long. This CDR3 reads CASSPFIRGRNQPQHF. The CDR3 region has the DNA TGTGCCAGCAGCCCTTTCATCAGGGGACGCAATCAGCCCCAGCATTTT.

The chain recombines TRBV5-6 with TRBJ1-4; the match to TRBD1 covers 7 bases. Germline V gives CDR1 SGHDT, CDR2 YYEEEE. The CDR3 has 14 amino acids. V shed 2 bases and J 11 bases; nucleotides not matched to a gene: 9. This chain's CDR3 is CASSFARGNGKLFF. The DNA for the CDR3 is TGTGCCAGCAGCTTCGCCAGGGGGAACGGGAAACTGTTTTTT.

V is TRBV5-1 and J is TRBJ1-6; D is perhaps TRBD1 (6 bases). V shed 2 bases and J shed 8 bases, with 8 bases lying between them. The CDR3 consists of 13 residues. From germline, CDR1 is SGHRS and CDR2 YFSETQ. DNA of the CDR3: TGCGCCAGCAGCTTAGGGGGGGATTCACCCCTCCACTTT. It yields the protein CASSLGGDSPLHF.

The chain combines TRBV10-3 with TRBJ2-1, with TRBD2 matching 13 bases. The trim removed 6 bases at V and 3 bases at J, leaving 23 bases unmatched. This CDR3 is built from 22 residues. From germline, CDR1 is ENHRY and CDR2 SYGVKD. The CDR3 here is CAIRKDRGTSGTPNQNYNEQFF. CDR3 bases: TGTGCCATCAGAAAGGACAGGGGGACTAGCGGGACACCTAATCAAAACTACAATGAGCAGTTCTTC.

The chain carries TRBV2 and TRBJ1-5; no reliable D call. The CDR3 covers 13 residues. The V gene lost 5 bases and the J gene lost 4 bases, with 9 bases spanning the gap. Per germline, CDR1 SNHLY and CDR2 FYNNEI. The CDR3 coding sequence is TGTGCCAGCAGTAGATCGGAGAATCAGCCCCAGCATTTT. Encoded protein: CASSRSENQPQHF.

Written as DNA, the CDR3 is TGTGCCAGCAGCTTGCAGGTGACCCAGTACTTC. This encodes CASSLQVTQYF. The rearrangement uses TRBV11-2 and TRBJ2-5; D remains ambiguous. The germline V gene encodes CDR1 SGHAT and CDR2 FQNNGV. Trimming pared 3 bases from V and 7 bases from J, leaving 6 bases between. The CDR3 sequence is 11 residues long.

This clone showed up just a few times. J is TRBJ1-5 and V is TRBV7-9; TRBD1 matches 9 bases. The germline gives CDR1 SEHNR, CDR2 FQNEAQ (reference sequence). The CDR3 covers 14 residues. J gave up 5 bases and V 5 bases, and 4 bases lay outside the gene matches. The CDR3 here is CASSTGQGHQPQHF. In nucleotides, the CDR3 is TGTGCCAGCAGCACGGGACAGGGACATCAGCCCCAGCATTTT. Drawing the rest from reference TRBV7-9 and TRBJ1-5, the complete variable domain is DTGVSQNPRHKITKRGQNVTFRCDPISEHNRLYWYRQTLGQGPEFLTYFQNEAQLEKSRLLSDRFSAERPKGSFSTLEIQRTEQGDSAMYLCASSTGQGHQPQHFGDGTRLSIL.

The chain is built from TRBV19 and TRBJ1-1; TRBD1 is a possible D gene (5 bases). The V and J ends lost 7 bases and 6 bases respectively, with 9 bases between them. Germline CDR1 reads LNHDA; CDR2 reads SQIVND (reference sequence). This CDR3 spans 11 amino acids. The CDR3 here is CASNRGAEAFF. CDR3 in DNA: TGTGCCAGTAATCGGGGGGCTGAAGCTTTCTTT.

This clone was observed a handful of times. V gene TRBV5-6 combines with J gene TRBJ1-5; D is unresolved. Germline CDR1 SGHDT, CDR2 YYEEEE. There are 14 residues in the CDR3. Trimming cost V 6 bases and J 0 bases, with 10 bases left between them. CDR3 DNA: TGTGCCAGCACCCGGGGATTTAGCAATCAGCCCCAGCATTTT. Its protein product is CASTRGFSNQPQHF.

The chain carries TRBV6-5 and TRBJ2-5; TRBD2 is a possible D gene (6 bases). V lost 6 bases to trimming and J lost 0 bases, with 11 bases between them. This CDR3 region has 14 residues. CDR1 is MNHEY, CDR2 SVGAGI, per germline. CDR3 in amino acids: CASRARTNQETQYF. The CDR3, as DNA: TGTGCCAGCAGAGCAAGGACTAACCAAGAGACCCAGTACTTC.

The chain links TRBV7-8 to TRBJ2-7; tentatively, D is TRBD2 (5 bases). Trimming left V 2 bases short and J 3 bases short, with 17 bases between. From germline, CDR1 is SGHVS and CDR2 FQNEAQ. This CDR3 spans 16 amino acids. CDR3 in amino acids: CASSLIEASKVYEQYF. The CDR3 nucleotides are TGTGCCAGCAGCTTAATAGAGGCTAGCAAGGTCTACGAGCAGTACTTC.

This sequence joins TRBV6-6 and TRBJ2-7, with 10 bases that match TRBD1. Germline V gene lookup returns CDR1 MNHNY and CDR2 SVGAGI (reference sequence). After removal of 7 bases from V and 6 bases from J, the junction contained 9 bases not matched to a gene. The CDR3 is 14 amino acids. The DNA for the CDR3 is TGTGCCAGCAAATTGGGACAGGGGACGGCCGAGCAGTACTTC. The encoded protein is CASKLGQGTAEQYF.

CDR3 nucleotide sequence: TGTGCCAGCACTTCAGGAGGGTCCTACAATGAGCAGTTCTTC. Translation: CASTSGGSYNEQFF. J is TRBJ2-1 and V is TRBV19; maybe TRBD2 (6 bases). Deletions cut 9 bases from V and 1 base from J, with 13 bases between. The V gene's germline CDR1 is LNHDA and CDR2 SQIVND (reference sequence). The CDR3 sequence is 14 residues long. Filled out from reference TRBV19 and TRBJ2-1, the complete variable domain reads DGGITQSPKYLFRKEGQNVTLSCEQNLNHDAMYWYRQDPGQGLRLIYYSQIVNDFQKGDIAEGYSVSREKKESFPLTVTSAQKNPTAFYLCASTSGGSYNEQFFGPGTRLTVL.

This clone has just one count. The gene calls are TRBV28 and TRBJ2-2; 8 bases line up with TRBD1. Germline V gives CDR1 MDHEN, CDR2 SYDVKM. This CDR3 has 16 amino acids. Trimming removed 4 bases from V and 5 bases from J; junction bases left unmatched: 9. The CDR3 DNA follows: TGTGCCAGCAGTTCCCCAGGGGGCGCCAGGACCGGGGAGCTGTTTTTT. This encodes CASSSPGGARTGELFF.

The count of this clone is one. The gene calls are TRBV5-4 and TRBJ2-7; TRBD1 matches at 7 bases. The V gene's germline CDR1 is SGHNT and CDR2 YYREEE (reference sequence). The CDR3 runs to 14 residues. J was trimmed by 4 bases and V by 0 bases; bases with no gene match: 4. DNA for the CDR3: TGTGCCAGCAGCTTGGACAGGGGCTCGTACGAGCAGTACTTC. Its protein product is CASSLDRGSYEQYF. Looking up the rest from reference TRBV5-4 and TRBJ2-7 gives the full variable domain: ETGVTQSPTHLIKTRGQQVTLRCSSQSGHNTVSWYQQALGQGPQFIFQYYREEENGRGNFPPRFSGLQFPNYSSELNVNALELDDSALYLCASSLDRGSYEQYFGPGTRLTVT.

The chain links TRBV10-1 to TRBJ2-1; D is perhaps TRBD1 (6 bases). The germline V and J ends were trimmed by 4 bases and 4 bases, with 17 bases remaining between them. Germline loops: CDR1 WNHNN, CDR2 SYGVQD (reference sequence). This CDR3 contains 16 residues. The chain's CDR3 is CASSGTRGRLYNEQFF. CDR3 DNA: TGCGCCAGCAGTGGAACCAGGGGTCGGTTGTACAATGAGCAGTTCTTC.

The rearrangement joins TRBV6-1 to TRBJ2-2; 7 bases are shared with TRBD1. The CDR3 is made up of 11 amino acids. CDR1 is MNHNS and CDR2 is SASEGT in the germline V gene. The V gene end was trimmed by 10 bases and the J gene end by 6 bases; junction bases not matched to a gene: 2. The CDR3 loop is CANQGAGELFF. The CDR3 DNA reads TGTGCCAACCAGGGGGCCGGGGAGCTGTTTTTT.

The DNA for the CDR3 is TGTGCCAGCAATACACATGGGGAGAAACCCTACAATGAGCAGTTCTTC. Translation gives CASNTHGEKPYNEQFF. This sequence joins TRBV28 and TRBJ2-1; TRBD2 is a possible D gene (5 bases). Per the germline V gene, CDR1 is MDHEN and CDR2 is SYDVKM. The CDR3 has 16 residues. With 7 bases removed from V and 2 bases from J, the gap between germline ends came to 18 bases. The whole variable domain, remainder taken from reference TRBV28 and TRBJ2-1, is DVKVTQSSRYLVKRTGEKVFLECVQDMDHENMFWYRQDPGLGLRLIYFSYDVKMKEKGDIPEGYSVSREKKERFSLILESASTNQTSMYLCASNTHGEKPYNEQFFGPGTRLTVL.

This clone was found a few times. For the CDR3, the DNA is TGTGCCAGCAAAAGCAAGGGAGGGCCCCAGCATTTT. It is translated as CASKSKGGPQHF. The rearrangement uses TRBV6-5 and TRBJ1-5; unclear D gene. The germline V gene encodes CDR1 MNHEY and CDR2 SVGAGI. Trimming left V 7 bases short and J 9 bases short, with 13 bases between. The CDR3 spans 12 residues.

J is TRBJ1-4 and V is TRBV4-2, with a weak D call TRBD1 (5 bases). Per the germline V gene, CDR1 is LGHNA and CDR2 is YNFKEQ. The CDR3 length is 15 residues. V gave up 1 base and J gave up 6 bases, with 12 bases separating them. CDR3 DNA sequence: TGTGCCAGCAGCCAAGCCAATCAGGGTTATGAAAAACTGTTTTTT. This encodes CASSQANQGYEKLFF.

CDR3 DNA sequence: TGTGCCAGTAGTTCCGGACAGATCTTCTCTGGAAACACCATATATTTT. This encodes CASSSGQIFSGNTIYF. The chain employs TRBV19 and TRBJ1-3, with D tentatively TRBD1 (6 bases). In germline, CDR1 is LNHDA, CDR2 SQIVND (reference sequence). The CDR3 covers 16 residues. Trimming removed 5 bases at V and 0 bases at J, with 14 bases between.

The CDR3 nucleotides are TGTGCCAGCAGCCAGGGGGCGGGGCGGGGTGGCTACACCTTC. Translation gives CASSQGAGRGGYTF. The chain carries TRBV7-6 and TRBJ1-2; 8 bases map to TRBD1. The ends lost 5 bases at V and 7 bases at J; junction bases unmatched: 9. Germline lookup yields CDR1 SGHVS and CDR2 FNYEAQ. The CDR3 contains 14 residues.

This chain links TRBV5-1 with TRBJ2-1; TRBD2 matches 7 bases. Germline loops: CDR1 SGHRS, CDR2 YFSETQ. This CDR3 has 16 residues. Trimming cost V 4 bases and J 6 bases; bases outside gene matches: 13. The CDR3 nucleotides read TGCGCCAGCAGCATCCGACTAGCTAGCAGACGCAATGAGCAGTTCTTC. Translation: CASSIRLASRRNEQFF. The whole variable domain, filled in from reference TRBV5-1 and TRBJ2-1, reads KAGVTQTPRYLIKTRGQQVTLSCSPISGHRSVSWYQQTPGQGLQFLFEYFSETQRNKGNFPGRFSGRQFSNSRSEMNVSTLELGDSALYLCASSIRLASRRNEQFFGPGTRLTVL.

This rearrangement joins TRBV11-3 to TRBJ2-1, with a tentative D call TRBD1 (5 bases). Germline lookup yields CDR1 SGHNT and CDR2 YENEEA. The CDR3 loop spans 14 amino acids. V lost 3 bases, J lost 6 bases, and 12 bases lay in between. The CDR3 is CASSFQGIGNEQFF. The CDR3, as DNA: TGTGCCAGCAGCTTTCAGGGCATCGGCAATGAGCAGTTCTTC.

The chain combines TRBV5-4 with TRBJ2-3, with 11 bases identical to TRBD2. V shed 4 bases and J 4 bases; nucleotides not matched to a gene: 8. Germline-derived CDR1 and CDR2 are SGHNT and YYREEE (reference sequence). The CDR3 runs 16 residues. CDR3 nucleotides: TGTGCCAGCAGCACGCGTAGCGGGGGGGCCGCAGATACGCAGTATTTT. It yields the protein CASSTRSGGAADTQYF.